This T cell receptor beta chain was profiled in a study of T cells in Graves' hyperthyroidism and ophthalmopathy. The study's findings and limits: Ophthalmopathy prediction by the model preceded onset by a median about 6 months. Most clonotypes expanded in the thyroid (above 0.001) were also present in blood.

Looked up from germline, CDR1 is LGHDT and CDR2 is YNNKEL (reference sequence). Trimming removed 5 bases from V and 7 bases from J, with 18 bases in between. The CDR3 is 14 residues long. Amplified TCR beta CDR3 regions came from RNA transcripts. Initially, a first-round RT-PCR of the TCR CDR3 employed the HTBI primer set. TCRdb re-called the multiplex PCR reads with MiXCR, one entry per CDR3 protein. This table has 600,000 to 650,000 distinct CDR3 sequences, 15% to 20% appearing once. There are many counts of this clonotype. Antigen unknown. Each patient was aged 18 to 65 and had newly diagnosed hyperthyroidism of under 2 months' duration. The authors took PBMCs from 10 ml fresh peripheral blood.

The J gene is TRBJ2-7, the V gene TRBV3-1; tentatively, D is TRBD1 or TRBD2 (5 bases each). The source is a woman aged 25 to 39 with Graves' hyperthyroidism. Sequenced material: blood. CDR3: CASSSGLSDKEQYF. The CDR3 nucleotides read TGTGCCAGCAGCTCGGGGCTAAGCGATAAGGAGCAGTACTTC.